The clone carrying this TCR beta chain was found a few times. The antigen remains unidentified. Trimming removed 8 bases from V and 5 bases from J; junction bases left unmatched: 5. In germline, CDR1 is ENHRY, CDR2 SYGVKD. CDR3 length: 13 residues. The record originates from a study of cytomegalovirus exposure and HLA in healthy donors. About the study: Unique TCRs from HLA-typed donors, 75 million to 100 million of them, were held in an early data release. The Caucasian-associated ancestry cluster contained more than 75% of the 300 to 450 genotyped donors. Study conclusions and caveats: Cytomegalovirus-associated TCR beta chains were listed, numbering around 150. Apart from CMV serostatus, no immune exposure information was available.

60 Vbeta and 13 Jbeta primers were used in PCR. Sequencing was performed with immunoSEQ multiplex PCR; in TCRdb, only in-frame clones are kept and a portion is missing. This table holds 90,000 to 120,000 clones, about 72% found once. The clonotype was recovered from a man aged 18 to 30 in good health and CMV-seronegative. Sequencing used PBMCs. The chain is built from TRBV10-3 and TRBJ1-5, with 8 bases fitting TRBD1. CDR3 residues: CAIGTGPYQPQHF. The CDR3, as DNA: TGTGCCATCGGGACAGGACCCTATCAGCCCCAGCATTTT.